This passage covers 22 T cell receptor beta chains from one sample sequenced in a study of cytomegalovirus exposure and HLA in healthy donors. TCRdb's table, derived via immunoSEQ multiplex PCR, lists solely in-frame clones and lacks some. The profile covers some 150,000 clones, with roughly 89% appearing a single time and 4.5% taken by the ten largest. The sequenced sample was PBMCs. The receptors stem from a young man in good health and CMV-seropositive.

The chain joins TRBV10-2 to TRBJ1-2, with D uncertain. This CDR3 region has 11 residues. Germline values: CDR1 WSHSY, CDR2 SAAADI. V was clipped by 3 bases and J by 5 bases, with 4 bases between them. The CDR3 DNA follows: TGCGCCAGCAGTGACAGTTATGGCTACACCTTC. Translated: CASSDSYGYTF.

The genes are TRBV14 and TRBJ1-1; maybe TRBD1 (5 bases). The germline V and J ends were trimmed by 4 bases and 0 bases, with 6 bases remaining between them. This CDR3 spans 13 amino acids. Germline lookup yields CDR1 SGHDN and CDR2 FVKESK. As DNA, the CDR3 is TGTGCCAGCAGCCGACAGATGAACACTGAAGCTTTCTTT. Amino acid sequence: CASSRQMNTEAFF.

The chain employs TRBV4-2 and TRBJ2-2; 10 nucleotides align to TRBD1. The CDR3 sequence is 18 residues long. The trim removed 2 bases at V and 1 base at J, leaving 7 bases unmatched. The germline gives CDR1 LGHNA, CDR2 YNFKEQ. The CDR3 DNA is TGTGCCAGCAGCCAAAACCCGACAGGGGGCGAGAACACCGGGGAGCTGTTTTTT. This gives the protein CASSQNPTGGENTGELFF.

Only one count was recorded for this clone. V usage is TRBV7-9 and J usage is TRBJ1-1; 7 bases fit TRBD1. This CDR3 has 16 residues. The trim removed 1 base at V and 3 bases at J, leaving 8 bases unmatched. Per the germline V gene, CDR1 is SEHNR and CDR2 is FQNEAQ (reference sequence). The DNA for the CDR3 is TGTGCCAGCAGCTTAGGAGGGTACAGGGGCGACACTGAAGCTTTCTTT. Its translation is CASSLGGYRGDTEAFF.

This chain joins TRBV5-4 and TRBJ2-7, with 9 bases that match TRBD2. The V gene's germline CDR1 is SGHNT and CDR2 YYREEE (reference sequence). With V trimmed by 4 bases and J by 2 bases, 7 bases remained unmatched. This CDR3 comprises 15 residues. CDR3 DNA sequence: TGTGCCAGCAGCGACACCGGGACTAGCCCCTACGAGCAGTACTTC. Amino acids: CASSDTGTSPYEQYF.

This rearrangement joins TRBV4-1 to TRBJ2-7; 10 positions match TRBD1. This CDR3 comprises 15 residues. In germline, CDR1 is MGHRA, CDR2 YSYEKL. Germline trimming cut 2 bases from V and 4 bases from J; bases unmatched to any gene: 5. The CDR3 nucleotides are TGCGCCAGCAGCCAAATCCGGGACAGGGGATACGAGCAGTACTTC. Encoded protein: CASSQIRDRGYEQYF.

The chain joins TRBV25-1 to TRBJ1-2, with 7 bases aligning to TRBD1. The junction had 6 bases not matched to a gene; V was cut back by 3 bases and J by 5 bases. Germline CDR1 and CDR2: MGHDK and SYGVNS. CDR3 size: 14 residues. CDR3 residues: CASSDPGTEYGYTF. CDR3 nucleotide sequence: TGTGCCAGCAGTGACCCCGGGACAGAGTATGGCTACACCTTC.

V usage is TRBV19 and J usage is TRBJ1-2; 9 positions agree with TRBD1. The germline V gene encodes CDR1 LNHDA and CDR2 SQIVND (reference sequence). The CDR3 length is 14 residues. Trimming cost V 7 bases and J 8 bases; bases outside gene matches: 11. CDR3 amino acids: CASIPPGQGNGYTF. The CDR3 DNA follows: TGTGCCAGTATCCCACCGGGACAGGGAAACGGCTACACCTTC. The entire variable domain, with the rest obtained from reference TRBV19 and TRBJ1-2, is as follows: DGGITQSPKYLFRKEGQNVTLSCEQNLNHDAMYWYRQDPGQGLRLIYYSQIVNDFQKGDIAEGYSVSREKKESFPLTVTSAQKNPTAFYLCASIPPGQGNGYTFGSGTRLTVV.

In its sample, this clone was seen a few times. The chain joins TRBV7-2 to TRBJ1-5, with 7 bases aligning to TRBD1. This CDR3 contains 14 residues. Per the germline V gene, CDR1 is SGHTA and CDR2 is FQGNSA. Trimming cost V 4 bases and J 3 bases; bases outside gene matches: 3. Here the CDR3 DNA reads TGTGCCAGCAGCTCGACAGGGATCAATCAGCCCCAGCATTTT. Protein: CASSSTGINQPQHF.

The chain combines TRBV30 with TRBJ2-2; perhaps TRBD1 as D (5 bases). Germline V gives CDR1 GTSNPN, CDR2 SVGIG (reference sequence). V was pared by 2 bases and J by 6 bases, with 16 bases between. The CDR3 extends over 15 amino acids. CDR3 protein: CAWSPDRAGAGELFF. CDR3 in DNA: TGTGCCTGGAGTCCCGACAGAGCTGGAGCCGGGGAGCTGTTTTTT.

This chain uses TRBV2 with TRBJ1-3; tentative D call: TRBD1 (5 bases). CDR1 and CDR2 from the germline V gene are SNHLY and FYNNEI. This CDR3 is 13 amino acids long. The V end was cut by 6 bases, the J end by 4 bases, with 10 bases between. As DNA, the CDR3 is TGTGCCAGCAGGGACAACAGGGGAAACACCATATATTTT. Amino acid sequence: CASRDNRGNTIYF.

This clone appeared a single time. J is TRBJ2-6 and V is TRBV19; D gene unclear. The germline V and J ends were trimmed by 0 bases and 1 base, with 7 bases remaining between them. CDR1 is LNHDA, CDR2 SQIVND, per germline (reference sequence). This CDR3 region has 16 residues. The CDR3 here is CASSIDRRSGANVLTF. CDR3 DNA sequence: TGTGCCAGTAGTATAGATCGGCGGTCTGGGGCCAACGTCCTGACTTTC.

This chain's CDR3 is CASRMRQGGTRNEPSDQPQHF. The CDR3, as DNA: TGTGCCAGCAGGATGCGACAGGGGGGCACCCGAAACGAACCCTCTGATCAGCCCCAGCATTTT. This chain joins TRBV21-1 and TRBJ1-5; the table's D call, TRBD1, was not checked against the DNA. TRBV21-1 is termed a pseudogene. This CDR3 is built from 21 residues.

Remarks on this clone: A read error is possible here, since a much larger clone lies one base away. Other DNA sequences within the sample encode an identical CDR3. This chain uses TRBV5-1 with TRBJ1-2, with 10 bases aligning to TRBD1. The trim removed 4 bases at V and 5 bases at J, leaving 5 bases unmatched. The CDR3 has 14 residues. The germline CDR1 and CDR2 sequences are SGHRS and YFSETQ. The CDR3 loop reads CASSGQGVRYGYTF. CDR3 sequence (DNA): TGCGCCAGCAGCGGACAGGGGGTCCGATATGGCTACACCTTC.

V and J are TRBV28 and TRBJ2-7, with TRBD1 matching 8 bases. V was pared by 6 bases and J by 1 base, with 8 bases of the junction left unmatched. Germline CDR1 and CDR2: MDHEN and SYDVKM. CDR3 size: 15 residues. The CDR3 DNA sequence: TGTGCCAGCAGCAAGGACAGGGTGAATTCCTACGAGCAGTACTTC. As protein: CASSKDRVNSYEQYF.

In DNA form, the CDR3 reads TGTGCCAGCAGCGAGCTGGACAGTTCATACGAGCAGTACTTC. Translated, it gives CASSELDSSYEQYF. V gene TRBV7-6 combines with J gene TRBJ2-7, with D perhaps TRBD1 (6 bases). CDR3 length: 14 amino acids. The germline V gene encodes CDR1 SGHVS and CDR2 FNYEAQ. Trimming stripped 5 bases from V and 4 bases from J, with 15 bases between.

The gene calls are TRBV7-8 and TRBJ2-1; a possible D gene is TRBD2 (5 bases). Germline V lookup: CDR1 SGHVS, CDR2 FQNEAQ. The germline V and J ends were trimmed by 0 bases and 5 bases, with 11 bases remaining between them. CDR3 length equals 15 residues. CDR3 DNA sequence: TGTGCCAGCAGCTTAGCGCGGACTGGCGACAATGAGCAGTTCTTC. Protein product: CASSLARTGDNEQFF.

The table lists this clone with a count of one. CDR3: CASSLVTGGRTGELFF. The CDR3 DNA follows: TGCGCCAGCAGCTTGGTGACAGGGGGTAGGACCGGGGAGCTGTTTTTT. The genes are TRBV5-1 and TRBJ2-2; 9 bases map to TRBD1. J gave up 5 bases and V 0 bases, and 5 bases lay outside the gene matches. The CDR3 loop spans 16 amino acids. Germline V gene data show CDR1 as SGHRS and CDR2 as YFSETQ.

J is TRBJ2-5 and V is TRBV4-1, with a weak D call TRBD2 (5 bases). In germline, CDR1 is MGHRA, CDR2 YSYEKL. With 1 base removed from V and 1 base from J, the gap between germline ends came to 7 bases. The CDR3 is 14 residues long. The CDR3 protein is CASSQVEGQETQYF. The CDR3 nucleotides are TGCGCCAGCAGCCAAGTAGAGGGCCAAGAGACCCAGTACTTC.

The chain carries TRBV5-1 and TRBJ2-1; TRBD2 matches 7 bases. This CDR3 region has 15 residues. V was clipped by 1 base and J by 7 bases; unmatched bases: 8. Per the germline V gene, CDR1 is SGHRS and CDR2 is YFSETQ. The CDR3 is CASSLQAGEWNEQFF. The CDR3 nucleotides are TGCGCCAGCAGCTTGCAGGCGGGGGAGTGGAATGAGCAGTTCTTC.

The rearrangement uses TRBV7-2 and TRBJ1-3, with 8 bases matching TRBD1. V dropped 5 bases and J dropped 2; count of bases not matched to a gene: 5. Germline loops: CDR1 SGHTA, CDR2 FQGNSA. The CDR3 spans 15 residues. The CDR3 sequence is CASSRGQGPGNTIYF. CDR3 sequence (DNA): TGTGCCAGCAGCCGTGGACAGGGACCTGGAAACACCATATATTTT.

This clone was seen once. V gene TRBV5-1 combines with J gene TRBJ2-1; D gene ambiguous. The CDR3 has 15 residues. V lost 4 bases and J 0 bases, leaving 11 bases between the germline ends. Germline lookup yields CDR1 SGHRS and CDR2 YFSETQ. The CDR3 DNA sequence: TGCGCCAGCAGCCCGGGTCACGGCTCCTACAATGAGCAGTTCTTC. This gives the protein CASSPGHGSYNEQFF.